The T cell receptor beta chain under discussion was sequenced for a study of cytomegalovirus exposure and HLA in healthy donors. Overall study findings and caveats: Among TCR beta chains of equal frequency, HLA-associated ones were more clonally expanded in a later analysis. Links to common viral pathogens appeared, in a later analysis, for several of the most significant clusters.

CDR3 length: 15 amino acids. V was clipped by 0 bases and J by 3 bases, with 10 bases between them. Germline lookup yields CDR1 SGDLS and CDR2 YYNGEE. In nominal health when sampled, donors likely had unrecorded immune exposures nonetheless. Researchers ran the PCR with 60 Vbeta and 13 Jbeta primers. TCRdb keeps only in-frame clones here, not all; method: immunoSEQ multiplex PCR. The repertoire holds about 130,000 clones, with about four fifths as singletons. About this clone itself: Its antigen is unknown.

V and J are TRBV9 and TRBJ1-5, with D perhaps matching TRBD1 (6 bases). The origin of this receptor is a man between 25 and 39 years old in good health and CMV-seronegative. The sequenced sample consisted of PBMCs. In DNA, the CDR3 is TGTGCCAGCAGCGTAGAGGGGACATACAATCAGCCCCAGCATTTT. Translated: CASSVEGTYNQPQHF.